This T cell receptor (beta chain) was sequenced in a study of response to subunit inactivated influenza vaccine. In this sample, this clonotype turned up many times. TCRdb used MiXCR to reprocess the RT-PCR reads, holding one entry per CDR3 protein. The repertoire holds approximately 530,000 distinct CDR3 sequences, with around 8% as singletons. The CDR3 is made up of 14 amino acids. From germline, CDR1 is SGHAT and CDR2 FQNNGV. V shed 3 bases and J 4 bases; nucleotides not matched to a gene: 4. The sample was PBMCs from blood, taken approximately 25 months after vaccination. The TCR was taken from a man between 50 and 69 years old who received an inactivated influenza vaccine. This rearrangement joins TRBV11-2 to TRBJ2-3; 7 bases are shared with TRBD2. This CDR3 is CASSFVAGADTQYF. The CDR3 nucleotides are TGTGCCAGCAGCTTCGTTGCGGGAGCAGATACGCAGTATTTT.